One and the same sample provided the 11 T cell receptor beta chains below, sequenced in a study of a mutant IDH1 vaccine in newly diagnosed glioma. Only in-frame clones appear in the TCRdb table, and some are missing; sequencing was by immunoSEQ multiplex PCR. This sample has around 23,000 clones; approximately 80% occur once, and the top ten carry less than 9.5%. Described time point: week 5, during vaccination. It was 300 ug of mutant IDH1 20-mer peptide that made up each vaccine dose, given with topical imiquimod. These receptors are not linked to any known antigen. The source was PBMCs, collected from a glioma patient whose treatment included an IDH1 peptide vaccine. These receptors originate from a man between 40 and 49 years old with glioma.

The rearrangement joins TRBV5-4 to TRBJ1-2; 7 bases agree with TRBD1. The CDR3 has 15 amino acids. After removal of 6 bases from V and 4 bases from J, the junction contained 12 bases not matched to a gene. Germline V gene lookup returns CDR1 SGHNT and CDR2 YYREEE (reference sequence). The CDR3 DNA reads TGTGCCAGCACCCAAGGACAGGAGATTTTCTATGGCTACACCTTC. Amino acid sequence: CASTQGQEIFYGYTF. The complete variable domain, with remaining parts taken from reference TRBV5-4 and TRBJ1-2, reads ETGVTQSPTHLIKTRGQQVTLRCSSQSGHNTVSWYQQALGQGPQFIFQYYREEENGRGNFPPRFSGLQFPNYSSELNVNALELDDSALYLCASTQGQEIFYGYTFGSGTRLTVV.

In this sample, this clone turned up once. The rearrangement uses TRBV7-9 and TRBJ2-1; D might be TRBD1 (6 bases). Trimming took off 3 bases at V and 10 bases at J, with 10 bases between the two ends. Germline loops: CDR1 SEHNR, CDR2 FQNEAQ (reference sequence). There are 12 residues in the CDR3. The CDR3 spells CASSFGTPEQFF. The CDR3 DNA sequence: TGTGCCAGCAGCTTCGGGACACCCGAGCAGTTCTTC.

The chain is built from TRBV6-5 and TRBJ2-7, with TRBD2 matching 8 bases. Germline V gives CDR1 MNHEY, CDR2 SVGAGI. Trimming removed 7 bases from V and 1 base from J; junction bases left unmatched: 9. This CDR3 has 15 residues. The CDR3 spells CASTYGLARSYEQYF. CDR3 DNA sequence: TGTGCCAGCACCTATGGACTAGCACGATCCTACGAGCAGTACTTC.

The chain couples TRBV4-2 to TRBJ2-7; D ambiguous. Germline assignment: CDR1 LGHNA and CDR2 YNFKEQ. V was shortened by 0 bases and J by 3 bases, with 9 bases between the two germline ends. This CDR3 is 14 amino acids long. This CDR3 reads CASSQDDTYYEQYF. In nucleotides, the CDR3 is TGTGCCAGCAGCCAAGATGACACCTACTACGAGCAGTACTTC.

This clone appeared a few times. The J gene is TRBJ2-1, the V gene TRBV29-1; no clear D gene. The V gene's germline CDR1 is SQVTM and CDR2 ANQGSEA. The CDR3 runs 11 residues. Trimming cost V 4 bases and J 9 bases, with 10 bases left between them. In DNA form, the CDR3 reads TGCAGCGTTGTGCCGGTAGCTGAGCAGTTCTTC. Protein: CSVVPVAEQFF.

The genes are TRBV9 and TRBJ2-7, with a weak D call TRBD1 (6 bases). Germline V gives CDR1 SGDLS, CDR2 YYNGEE. The ends were cut back, 5 bases at V and 6 bases at J, with 18 bases in the middle. The CDR3 has 14 amino acids. CDR3 coding DNA: TGTGCCAGCAGTTTTGGATTGCAGGGGTCCGAGCAGTACTTC. Translating it yields CASSFGLQGSEQYF.

This chain links TRBV18 with TRBJ2-5; D tentatively reads TRBD1 or TRBD2 (5 bases each). V lost 3 bases and J lost 2, with 16 bases in between. The CDR3 length is 16 residues. In germline, CDR1 is KGHSH, CDR2 LQKENI. In DNA, the CDR3 is TGTGCCAGCTCACCGAACCGGGACGGGCTACAAGAGACCCAGTACTTC. Amino acids: CASSPNRDGLQETQYF. The full variable domain, rest sourced from reference TRBV18 and TRBJ2-5, is NAGVMQNPRHLVRRRGQEARLRCSPMKGHSHVYWYRQLPEEGLKFMVYLQKENIIDESGMPKERFSAEFPKEGPSILRIQQVVRGDSAAYFCASSPNRDGLQETQYFGPGTRLLVL.

The rearrangement uses TRBV28 and TRBJ2-3; D may match TRBD1 or TRBD2 (5 bases each). Germline loops: CDR1 MDHEN, CDR2 SYDVKM. This CDR3 is 16 amino acids long. V lost 5 bases and J lost 0, with 15 bases in between. The CDR3 region is CASSRHGAASTDTQYF. CDR3 DNA sequence: TGTGCCAGCAGTCGCCACGGGGCAGCCAGCACAGATACGCAGTATTTT.

The rearrangement uses TRBV11-3 and TRBJ2-1; no clear D. CDR1 SGHNT and CDR2 YENEEA come from the germline V gene. V lost 2 bases and J 1 base, leaving 6 bases between the germline ends. This CDR3 region has 14 residues. Here the CDR3 DNA reads TGTGCCAGCAGCTTATTGGTTTCCTACAATGAGCAGTTCTTC. Its translation: CASSLLVSYNEQFF.

The chain couples TRBV11-2 to TRBJ2-5, with D unclear. Per the germline V gene, CDR1 is SGHAT and CDR2 is FQNNGV. The V end was cut by 3 bases, the J end by 5 bases, with 7 bases between. This CDR3 contains 12 residues. The CDR3 loop reads CASSFTGETQYF. Here the CDR3 DNA reads TGTGCCAGCAGCTTCACCGGTGAGACCCAGTACTTC.

The V call is TRBV18, the J call TRBJ1-4, with a weak D call TRBD1 (5 bases). V lost 3 bases and J lost 2, with 16 bases in between. The length of the CDR3 is 17 residues. CDR1 is KGHSH and CDR2 is LQKENI in the germline V gene. CDR3 coding DNA: TGTGCCAGCTCACCGCCGTCGGGGCGCGGGACTAATGAAAAACTGTTTTTT. It codes for CASSPPSGRGTNEKLFF. The full variable domain, in which reference TRBV18 and TRBJ1-4 provide the parts outside the CDR3, is NAGVMQNPRHLVRRRGQEARLRCSPMKGHSHVYWYRQLPEEGLKFMVYLQKENIIDESGMPKERFSAEFPKEGPSILRIQQVVRGDSAAYFCASSPPSGRGTNEKLFFGSGTQLSVL.